This note documents a single T cell receptor (beta chain) sequence. Urothelial carcinoma in patients was locally advanced or metastatic. Spike-ins of synthetic TCR analog templates went into each PCR. Generated by immunoSEQ multiplex PCR, the TCRdb table keeps only in-frame clones and is missing some. The top ten hold 3% of the sample, which has about 24,000 clones, around nine tenths seen once. This entry is derived from a study of PD-L1 blockade in urothelial cancer. Study summary: Of roughly 30 patients, some 24 were males with bladder-origin urothelial cancer. The patients had undergone anywhere from 0 to 3 prior chemotherapy regimens.

This TCR came from a man in his forties or fifties with urothelial cancer. The source material was PBMCs, sampled around atezolizumab (anti-PD-L1) treatment.

In DNA, the CDR3 is TGTGCCACCAGCAGAGGGGGCTTGGGTCAGCCCCAGCATTTT. Its translation: CATSRGGLGQPQHF. This chain uses TRBV15 with TRBJ1-5; the D gene is possibly TRBD1 (5 bases). V was clipped by 1 base and J by 6 bases, with 10 bases between them. The CDR3 consists of 14 residues. CDR1 is LNHNV and CDR2 is YYDKDF in the germline V gene (reference sequence).